This T cell receptor (beta chain) was identified during a study of blood T cell repertoires in COVID-19. Trimming stripped 3 bases from V and 4 bases from J, with 25 bases between. CDR3 length: 18 amino acids. Germline loops: CDR1 SGDLS, CDR2 YYNGEE. Measured with immunoSEQ multiplex PCR; TCRdb has only the in-frame clones, and not every one. The sample carries fewer than 55,000 clones, around 81% recorded once. The sequenced material came from peripheral blood. This sequence originates from a man aged 65 to 79 with active COVID-19. The chain combines TRBV9 with TRBJ1-2, with TRBD1 as a possible D gene (6 bases). Here the CDR3 DNA reads TGTGCCAGCAGCGCCTCTGGGACAAGGGATGGTACTGGCTATGGCTACACCTTC. As protein: CASSASGTRDGTGYGYTF.